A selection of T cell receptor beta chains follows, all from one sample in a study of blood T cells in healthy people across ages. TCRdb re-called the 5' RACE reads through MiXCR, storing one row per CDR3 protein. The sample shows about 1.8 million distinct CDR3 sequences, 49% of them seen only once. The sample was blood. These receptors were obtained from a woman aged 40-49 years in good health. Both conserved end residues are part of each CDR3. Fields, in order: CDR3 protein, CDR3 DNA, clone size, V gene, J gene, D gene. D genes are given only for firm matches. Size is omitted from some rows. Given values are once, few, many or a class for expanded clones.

CDR3: CASSGVDEKLFF
DNA: TGTGCCAGCTCAGGGGTCGACGAAAAACTGTTTTTT
size: few
V: TRBV9
J: TRBJ1-4
D: -

CDR3: CASSLNGGGVNNEQFF
DNA: TGTGCCAGCAGTTTAAATGGCGGGGGGGTAAACAATGAGCAGTTCTTC
size: few
V: TRBV27
J: TRBJ2-1
D: TRBD2

CDR3: CASYRDRPRAGGGYTF
DNA: TGCGCCAGCTATCGGGACCGACCTAGGGCTGGTGGTGGCTACACCTTC
size: -
V: TRBV5-1
J: TRBJ1-2
D: -

CDR3: CASSTATSGFYNEQFF
DNA: TGTGCCAGCAGTACCGCGACTAGCGGATTCTACAATGAGCAGTTCTTC
size: -
V: TRBV6-2/TRBV6-3
J: TRBJ2-1
D: TRBD2

CDR3: CASSLEVGQLFF
DNA: TGTGCCAGCAGTTTAGAGGTGGGGCAGCTGTTTTTT
size: -
V: TRBV12-3/TRBV12-4
J: TRBJ1-4
D: -

CDR3: CASSDRDSNSPLHF
DNA: TGTGCCAGCAGCGACCGGGACAGTAATTCACCCCTCCACTTT
size: -
V: TRBV2
J: TRBJ1-6
D: TRBD1

CDR3: CASNRGRGHLASTDTQYF
DNA: TGTGCCAGCAATAGGGGTAGAGGTCACCTTGCGAGCACAGATACGCAGTATTTT
size: few
V: TRBV2
J: TRBJ2-3
D: -

CDR3: CASSPPKPGGYTF
DNA: TGTGCCAGCAGCCCGCCCAAACCTGGAGGCTACACCTTC
size: -
V: TRBV7-2
J: TRBJ1-2
D: -

CDR3: CSVGSSRVTADTQYF
DNA: TGCAGCGTTGGTTCCTCAAGGGTCACCGCAGATACGCAGTATTTT
size: -
V: TRBV29-1
J: TRBJ2-3
D: -

CDR3: CASSFERRGYTF
DNA: TGTGCCAGCAGCTTCGAAAGGAGGGGCTACACCTTC
size: few
V: TRBV12-3/TRBV12-4
J: TRBJ1-2
D: -

CDR3: CASSYPGTSGPNEQYF
DNA: TGTGCCAGCAGTTACCCCGGGACTAGCGGGCCAAACGAGCAGTACTTC
size: few
V: TRBV6-2/TRBV6-3
J: TRBJ2-7
D: TRBD2

CDR3: CASSQGQGRGKNIQYF
DNA: TGCGCCAGCAGCCAAGGGCAAGGGAGAGGCAAAAACATTCAGTACTTC
size: -
V: TRBV5-1
J: TRBJ2-4
D: -

CDR3: CSARPRTPTYEQYF
DNA: TGCAGTGCTAGACCCCGGACTCCCACCTACGAGCAGTACTTC
size: -
V: TRBV20-1
J: TRBJ2-7
D: -

CDR3: CSVGGGAQPYEQYF
DNA: TGCAGCGTTGGGGGGGGTGCCCAGCCCTACGAGCAGTACTTC
size: -
V: TRBV29-1
J: TRBJ2-7
D: TRBD2

CDR3: CASSLFAGTGVNEQFF
DNA: TGTGCCAGCAGTTTATTCGCCGGGACAGGGGTAAATGAGCAGTTCTTC
size: -
V: TRBV27
J: TRBJ2-1
D: TRBD1

CDR3: CASSHGRGYTF
DNA: TGCGCCAGCAGCCACGGAAGGGGCTACACCTTC
size: -
V: TRBV4-3
J: TRBJ1-2
D: -

CDR3: CASKVGGRSNQPQHF
DNA: TGTGCCAGCAAAGTCGGAGGGAGGAGCAATCAGCCCCAGCATTTT
size: once
V: TRBV28
J: TRBJ1-5
D: -

CDR3: CSARDPGGAITDTQYF
DNA: TGCAGTGCTAGAGATCCCGGCGGGGCTATCACAGATACGCAGTATTTT
size: few
V: TRBV20-1
J: TRBJ2-3
D: -